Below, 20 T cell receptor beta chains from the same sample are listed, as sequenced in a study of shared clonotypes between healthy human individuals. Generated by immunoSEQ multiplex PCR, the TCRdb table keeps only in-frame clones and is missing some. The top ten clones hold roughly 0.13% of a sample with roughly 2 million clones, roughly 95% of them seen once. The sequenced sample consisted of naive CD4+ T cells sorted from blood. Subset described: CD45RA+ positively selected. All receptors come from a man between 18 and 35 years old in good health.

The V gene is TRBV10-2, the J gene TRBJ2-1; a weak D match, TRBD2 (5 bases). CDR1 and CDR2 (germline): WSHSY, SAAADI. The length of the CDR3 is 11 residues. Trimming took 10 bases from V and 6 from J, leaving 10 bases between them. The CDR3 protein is CATTGINEQFF. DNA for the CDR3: TGCGCCACTACCGGGATCAATGAGCAGTTCTTC.

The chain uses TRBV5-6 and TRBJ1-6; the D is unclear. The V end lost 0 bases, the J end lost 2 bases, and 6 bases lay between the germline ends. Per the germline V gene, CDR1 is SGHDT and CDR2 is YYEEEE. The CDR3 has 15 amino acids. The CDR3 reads CASSLVFPYNSPLHF. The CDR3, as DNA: TGTGCCAGCAGCTTGGTTTTCCCCTATAATTCACCCCTCCACTTT.

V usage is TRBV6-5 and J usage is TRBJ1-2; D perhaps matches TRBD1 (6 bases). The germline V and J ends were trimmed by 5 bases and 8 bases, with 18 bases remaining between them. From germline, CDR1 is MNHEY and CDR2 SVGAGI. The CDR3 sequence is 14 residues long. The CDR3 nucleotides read TGTGCCAGCAGTACATCTCAGGGGCGTGGGGGCTACACCTTC. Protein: CASSTSQGRGGYTF.

The CDR3 spells CASSPGTGLFPYEQYF. The CDR3 nucleotides are TGTGCCAGCAGTCCCGGGACAGGGCTCTTTCCCTACGAGCAGTACTTC. This sequence joins TRBV27 and TRBJ2-7; 9 bases agree with TRBD1. CDR3 size: 16 residues. Germline-derived CDR1 and CDR2 are MNHEY and SMNVEV (reference sequence). Trimming removed 5 bases from V and 2 bases from J; junction bases left unmatched: 10.

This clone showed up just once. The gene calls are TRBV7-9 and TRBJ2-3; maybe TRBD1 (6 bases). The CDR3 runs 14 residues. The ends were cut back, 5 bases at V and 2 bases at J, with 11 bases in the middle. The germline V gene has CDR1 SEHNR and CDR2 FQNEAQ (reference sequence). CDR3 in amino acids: CASSITGSTDTQYF. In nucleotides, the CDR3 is TGTGCCAGCAGCATAACAGGGTCCACAGATACGCAGTATTTT.

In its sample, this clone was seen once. CDR3 amino acids: CASRGQGVEQFF. The CDR3 bases are TGTGCCAGCAGGGGCCAGGGGGTTGAGCAGTTCTTC. The gene calls are TRBV2 and TRBJ2-1; TRBD1 matches at 7 bases. Germline-derived CDR1 and CDR2 are SNHLY and FYNNEI. With V trimmed by 6 bases and J by 9 bases, 5 bases remained unmatched. The CDR3 is made up of 12 amino acids.

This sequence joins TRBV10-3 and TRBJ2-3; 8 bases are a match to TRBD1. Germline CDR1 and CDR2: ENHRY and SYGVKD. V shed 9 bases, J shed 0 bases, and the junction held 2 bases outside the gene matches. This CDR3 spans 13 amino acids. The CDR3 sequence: CAIWTGSTDTQYF. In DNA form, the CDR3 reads TGTGCCATTTGGACAGGGAGCACAGATACGCAGTATTTT.

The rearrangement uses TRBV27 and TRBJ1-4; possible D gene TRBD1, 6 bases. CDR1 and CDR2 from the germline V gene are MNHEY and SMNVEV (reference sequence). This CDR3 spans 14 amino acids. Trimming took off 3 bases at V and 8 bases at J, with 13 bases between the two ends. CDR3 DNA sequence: TGTGCCAGCAGTTTTGGGGGGCTTGGGGAAAAACTGTTTTTT. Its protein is CASSFGGLGEKLFF.

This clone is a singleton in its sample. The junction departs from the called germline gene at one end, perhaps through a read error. CDR3 region: CASSRTSGSYNEQFF. DNA for the CDR3: TGTGCTAGCAGCCGGACTAGCGGTTCCTACAATGAGCAGTTCTTC. The rearrangement links TRBV7-7 to TRBJ2-1; 10 nucleotides match TRBD2. This CDR3 has 15 residues. The germline gives CDR1 SSHAT, CDR2 FNYEAQ (reference sequence).

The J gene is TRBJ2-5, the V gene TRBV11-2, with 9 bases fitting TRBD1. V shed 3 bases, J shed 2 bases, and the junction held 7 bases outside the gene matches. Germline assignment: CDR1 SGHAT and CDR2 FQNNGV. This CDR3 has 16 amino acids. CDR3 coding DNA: TGTGCCAGCAGCTTGATCGGGACAGGGCCACAAGAGACCCAGTACTTC. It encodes CASSLIGTGPQETQYF.

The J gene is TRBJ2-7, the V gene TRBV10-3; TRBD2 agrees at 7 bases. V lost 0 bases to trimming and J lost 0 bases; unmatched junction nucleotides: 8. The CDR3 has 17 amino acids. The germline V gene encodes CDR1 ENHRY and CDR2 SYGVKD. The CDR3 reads CAISESGGGRPSYEQYF. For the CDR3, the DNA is TGTGCCATCAGTGAGTCCGGGGGAGGGAGACCCTCCTACGAGCAGTACTTC.

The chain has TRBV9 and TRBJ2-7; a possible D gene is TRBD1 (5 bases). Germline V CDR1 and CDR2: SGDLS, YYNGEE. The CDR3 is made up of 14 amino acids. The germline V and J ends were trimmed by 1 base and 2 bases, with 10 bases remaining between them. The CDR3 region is CASSVMAGTYEQYF. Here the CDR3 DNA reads TGTGCCAGCAGCGTAATGGCAGGGACCTACGAGCAGTACTTC.

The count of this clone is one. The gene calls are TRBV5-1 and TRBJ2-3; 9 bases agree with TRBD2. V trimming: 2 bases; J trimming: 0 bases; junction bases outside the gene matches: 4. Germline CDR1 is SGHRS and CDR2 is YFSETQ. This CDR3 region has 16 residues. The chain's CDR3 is CASSLIAGDSTDTQYF. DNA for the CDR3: TGCGCCAGCAGCTTAATAGCGGGGGATAGCACAGATACGCAGTATTTT. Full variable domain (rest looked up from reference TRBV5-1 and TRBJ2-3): KAGVTQTPRYLIKTRGQQVTLSCSPISGHRSVSWYQQTPGQGLQFLFEYFSETQRNKGNFPGRFSGRQFSNSRSEMNVSTLELGDSALYLCASSLIAGDSTDTQYFGPGTRLTVL.

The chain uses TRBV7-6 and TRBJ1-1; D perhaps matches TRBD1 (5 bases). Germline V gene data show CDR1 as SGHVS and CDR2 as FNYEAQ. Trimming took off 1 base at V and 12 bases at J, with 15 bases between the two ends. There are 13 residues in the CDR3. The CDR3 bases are TGTGCCAGCAGCTTAGACCCCCAGGGAAAAACTTTCTTT. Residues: CASSLDPQGKTFF.

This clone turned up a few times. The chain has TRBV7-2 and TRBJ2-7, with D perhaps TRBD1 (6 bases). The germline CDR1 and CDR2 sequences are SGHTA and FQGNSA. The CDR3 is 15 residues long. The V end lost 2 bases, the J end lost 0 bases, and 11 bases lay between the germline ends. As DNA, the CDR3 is TGTGCCAGCAGCTTACCGGGGACAAGCTCCTACGAGCAGTACTTC. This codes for CASSLPGTSSYEQYF.

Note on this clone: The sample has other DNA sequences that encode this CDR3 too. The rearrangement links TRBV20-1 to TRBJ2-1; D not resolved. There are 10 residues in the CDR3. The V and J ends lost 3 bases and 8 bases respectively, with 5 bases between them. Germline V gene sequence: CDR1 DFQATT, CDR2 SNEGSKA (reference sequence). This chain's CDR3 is CSASGHEQFF. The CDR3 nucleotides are TGCAGTGCTAGTGGACATGAGCAGTTCTTC.

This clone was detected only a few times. CDR3 coding DNA: TGTGCCAGCAGCTACGGGCCTCATTCACCCCTCCACTTT. This encodes CASSYGPHSPLHF. The chain has TRBV7-2 and TRBJ1-6; no definite D call. The CDR3 runs to 13 residues. Germline lookup yields CDR1 SGHTA and CDR2 FQGNSA. Between the trimmed V and J ends, which lost 4 bases and 8 bases, there was a span of 9 bases.

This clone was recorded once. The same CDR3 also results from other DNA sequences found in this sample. For the CDR3, the DNA is TGCGCCAGCAGCTTGGCTGGGGCCGATGAGCAGTTCTTC. This encodes CASSLAGADEQFF. The chain employs TRBV5-1 and TRBJ2-1; D might be TRBD1 (5 bases). Germline V gene data show CDR1 as SGHRS and CDR2 as YFSETQ. The CDR3 extends over 13 amino acids. The V and J ends lost 0 bases and 8 bases respectively, with 9 bases between them.

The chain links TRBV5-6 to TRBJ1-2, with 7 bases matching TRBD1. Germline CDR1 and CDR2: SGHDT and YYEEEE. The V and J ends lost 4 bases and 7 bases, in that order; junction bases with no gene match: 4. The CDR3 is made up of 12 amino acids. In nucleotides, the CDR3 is TGTGCCAGCAGCCACCGGACAGGTGGCTACACCTTC. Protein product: CASSHRTGGYTF.

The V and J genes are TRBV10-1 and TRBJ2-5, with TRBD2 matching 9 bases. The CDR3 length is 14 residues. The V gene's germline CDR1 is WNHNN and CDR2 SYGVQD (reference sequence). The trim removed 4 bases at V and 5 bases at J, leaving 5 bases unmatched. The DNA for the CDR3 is TGCGCCAGCAGTGTAGCGGGAGCGGGGGAGACCCAGTACTTC. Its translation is CASSVAGAGETQYF.